The present T cell receptor (beta chain) was sequenced within a study of T cell changes during pregnancy in multiple sclerosis. V gave up 5 bases and J gave up 3 bases; unmatched junction bases: 10. The CDR3 is 15 amino acids. Per germline, CDR1 SGHTA and CDR2 FQGNSA. Libraries were prepared by immunoSEQ multiplex PCR; TCRdb keeps only in-frame clonotypes and omits some of them. The data contain about 36,000 clones, 93% of them singletons. This TCR was recovered from a female donor with multiple sclerosis, enrolled in a pregnancy study. This chain connects TRBV7-2 to TRBJ2-7; 7 bases align to TRBD1. This sample comprised CD4+ T cells from peripheral blood mononuclear cells, obtained in the first trimester of pregnancy. CDR3 loop: CASSPISRGNYEQYF. CDR3 nucleotides: TGTGCCAGCAGCCCCATCTCCAGGGGGAACTACGAGCAGTACTTC.